Shown below are 32 T cell receptor beta chains from a single sample sequenced in a study of tumor and adjacent non-tumor tissue in lung cancer. The template was RNA from unsorted bulk tissue. A modified ARM-PCR protocol with three rounds of nested PCR amplified TCRbeta. Using its own MiXCR run on the multiplex PCR reads, TCRdb lists one record per CDR3 protein. The table lists fewer than 85,000 distinct CDR3 sequences, around 75% of them singletons. Sequenced: lung tumor tissue. These receptors were taken from a woman aged 45-60 years with non-small cell lung cancer.

With regard to this clonotype: An end of the junction differs from the germline gene, which may be a read error. The chain carries TRBV11-2 and TRBJ1-4, with D tentatively TRBD1 (5 bases). The CDR3 is made up of 15 amino acids. Germline-derived CDR1 and CDR2 are SGHAT and FQNNGV. This chain's CDR3 is CASSPRQGADEILYF. The CDR3 DNA follows: TGTGCCAGCAGCCCACGACAAGGGGCGGATGAAATACTGTATTTT.

A remark on this clonotype: Sequence at one end of the junction differs from germline and may be a read error. J is TRBJ2-1 and V is TRBV29-1; 10 bases are a match to TRBD2. The length of the CDR3 is 15 residues. CDR1 and CDR2 from the germline V gene are SQVTM and ANQGSEA. CDR3 sequence: CSVEAFLAGVNEQFF. The CDR3 region has the DNA TGCAGTGTTGAAGCTTTCCTAGCGGGAGTGAATGAGCAGTTCTTC.

As for this clonotype: Given the absence of the conserved phenylalanine or tryptophan at the CDR3 end, a read error is likely. No DNA is shown, since the ends of the CDR3 on it are uncertain; the CDR3 is the one TCRdb lists. V and J are TRBV11-2 and TRBJ2-7; the table names TRBD2, a call not compared with the DNA. Both ends counted, the CDR3 spans 15 residues. CDR1 and CDR2 from the germline V gene are SGHAT and FQNNGV. This CDR3 reads CASSLSPSPSYEHYY.

V usage is TRBV11-2 and J usage is TRBJ2-7, with TRBD2 as a possible D gene (6 bases). V gave up 0 bases and J gave up 6 bases, with 12 bases separating them. In germline, CDR1 is SGHAT, CDR2 FQNNGV. There are 14 residues in the CDR3. CDR3 residues: CASSLDAGSSEQYV. The CDR3 DNA follows: TGTGCCAGCAGCTTAGATGCCGGGAGCAGCGAGCAGTACGTC.

A note on this clonotype: One end of the junction fails to match germline, which may point to a read error. V and J are TRBV29-1 and TRBJ2-5; the D is unclear. The germline V gene encodes CDR1 SQVTM and CDR2 ANQGSEA. The CDR3 covers 13 residues. DNA for the CDR3: TGCAGCGTTGAGGAGACGGCAGAAGAGACCCTGTACTTC. It is translated as CSVEETAEETLYF.

On this clonotype itself: A junction end diverges from the germline sequence, so it may reflect a read error. The chain is built from TRBV24-1 and TRBJ2-1; no definite D call. Germline V gene sequence: CDR1 KGHDR, CDR2 SFDVKD. The CDR3 is made up of 16 amino acids. Here the CDR3 reads CATSKVSSRSYNEQLF. CDR3 sequence (DNA): TGCGCCACCAGTAAGGTCAGCAGCAGATCCTACAATGAGCAGTTATTC.

To note about this clonotype: Compared with germline, one end of the junction differs, possibly owing to a read error. The chain uses TRBV11-2 and TRBJ2-1; 8 nucleotides align to TRBD2. The CDR3 sequence is 15 residues long. Germline V CDR1 and CDR2: SGHAT, FQNNGV. The CDR3 DNA sequence: TGTGTCAGCGGCCGAGGACTAGCTATGAGCAATGAGCAATTCTTC. It translates to CVSGRGLAMSNEQFF.

This clonotype came up once. The chain carries TRBV29-1 and TRBJ2-2; 9 bases align to TRBD2. This CDR3 has 15 amino acids. Germline CDR1 SQVTM, CDR2 ANQGSEA. CDR3 in DNA: TGCAGTCTGCGTTGTGCGGGAGGGAACACTGTGGAGCTGTTTTTT. This translates into CSLRCAGGNTVELFF.

In this sample, this clonotype turned up once. Because the CDR3 is missing its conserved closing phenylalanine or tryptophan, this is likely a read error. The DNA of the CDR3 is TGCGGTGCTAGAGGCCTAGCGGGATACAATGAGCAGTTCTCC. This encodes CGARGLAGYNEQFS. The J gene is TRBJ2-1, the V gene TRBV20-1, with 9 bases lining up with TRBD2. Germline V gives CDR1 DFQATT, CDR2 SNEGSKA (reference sequence). The CDR3 is 14 amino acids.

This chain uses TRBV29-1 with TRBJ2-1; tentative D call: TRBD2 (5 bases). The CDR3 consists of 15 residues. The germline V and J ends were trimmed by 7 bases and 4 bases, with 20 bases remaining between them. The germline CDR1 and CDR2 sequences are SQVTM and ANQGSEA. The DNA for the CDR3 is TGCAGCGCTACGACCGGGATTAGCGATTACAATGAGCAGTTCTTC. It codes for CSATTGISDYNEQFF.

The chain links TRBV6-2 or TRBV6-3 to TRBJ2-2; 9 nucleotides align to TRBD1. Germline V CDR1 and CDR2: MNHEY, SVGEGT. The CDR3 runs to 15 residues. In DNA, the CDR3 is TGTGTCAGTACCAAGACAGGGGGAAACACCGGGGAGCTGTTTTTT. Translating gives CVSTKTGGNTGELFF.

Concerning this clonotype: The final CDR3 position lacks the conserved phenylalanine or tryptophan, pointing to a likely read error. The CDR3 sequence: CASSSGSSSLHS. The DNA for the CDR3 is TGTGCCAGCAGCTCTGGCAGTTCATCCCTCCACTCT. This chain links TRBV13 with TRBJ1-6; no clear D. Germline V gene data show CDR1 as PRHDT and CDR2 as FYEKMQ (reference sequence). There are 12 residues in the CDR3.

This rearrangement joins TRBV5-4 to TRBJ2-1; perhaps TRBD1 as D (6 bases). Germline V gives CDR1 SGHNT, CDR2 YYREEE (reference sequence). The germline V and J ends were trimmed by 0 bases and 7 bases, with 14 bases remaining between them. The CDR3 has 15 residues. The CDR3 sequence: CASSLVWAGDNEQFF. Here the CDR3 DNA reads TGTGCCAGCAGCTTGGTCTGGGCAGGGGATAATGAGCAGTTCTTC.

This clonotype was observed at least ten times. The genes are TRBV2 and TRBJ2-3, with D maybe TRBD2 (5 bases). The CDR3 runs 16 residues. CDR1 and CDR2 (germline): SNHLY, FYNNEI. V was cut by 1 base and J by 2 bases, with 13 bases left in between. CDR3 residues: CASSEEEGTTTDTQYF. The CDR3 DNA is TGTGCCAGCAGTGAAGAAGAGGGAACAACCACAGATACGCAGTATTTT.

This clonotype has only a few counts. The CDR3 carries no conserved terminal phenylalanine or tryptophan, so it likely arises from a read error. This rearrangement joins TRBV6-6 to TRBJ1-2; D unresolved. There are 11 residues in the CDR3. Trimming stripped 4 bases from V and 2 bases from J, with 2 bases between. CDR1 and CDR2 from the germline V gene are MNHNY and SVGAGI (reference sequence). The CDR3, as DNA: TGTGCCAGCAGTTTAAACTATGGCTACACCTTA. Its translation: CASSLNYGYTL.

Notes on this clonotype: Because it lacks the conserved phenylalanine or tryptophan at the end, this CDR3 is likely a read error. The V call is TRBV5-1, the J call TRBJ2-1, with a weak D call TRBD2 (5 bases). Trimming took off 0 bases at V and 9 bases at J, with 16 bases between the two ends. CDR1 is SGHRS and CDR2 is YFSETQ in the germline V gene. The CDR3 sequence is 15 residues long. CDR3 region: CASSLARDYFSEQFL. In DNA, the CDR3 is TGCGCCAGCAGCTTGGCACGAGACTATTTCAGTGAGCAGTTCTTA.

To note about this clonotype: One end of the junction varies from germline; a read error may be responsible. The J gene is TRBJ2-3, the V gene TRBV6-1, with unresolved D. Germline CDR1 MNHNS, CDR2 SASEGT. The CDR3 contains 14 residues. DNA of the CDR3: TGTGCCATCAGTGCTCGGGTCTCAACAAATACGCAGTATTTT. Translation gives CAISARVSTNTQYF.

Of note for this clonotype: Likely a read error: the CDR3 ends without its conserved phenylalanine or tryptophan. The rearrangement joins TRBV7-8 to TRBJ2-7, with D perhaps TRBD1 (6 bases). The germline V gene has CDR1 SGHVS and CDR2 FQNEAQ. The length of the CDR3 is 16 residues. This CDR3 is CDSSFVSGTLTYEQYL. The CDR3 nucleotides are TGTGACAGCAGCTTTGTATCCGGGACACTTACCTACGAGCAGTACTTA.

This clonotype came up once. No conserved phenylalanine or tryptophan ends this CDR3, so it is likely a read error. It is unclear where the CDR3 begins or ends on the DNA, so no DNA is shown, and the CDR3 is as TCRdb lists it. The chain uses TRBV11-2 and TRBJ2-5; no DNA check was done on the table's D call, TRBD1. With termini counted, the CDR3 has 12 amino acids. Germline-derived CDR1 and CDR2 are SGHAT and FQNNGV. Here the CDR3 reads CANSLTGETHYL.

Note on this clonotype: The junction departs from the called germline gene at one end, perhaps through a read error. J is TRBJ1-2 and V is TRBV6-1, with D unclear. This CDR3 comprises 14 residues. The germline gives CDR1 MNHNS, CDR2 SASEGT. The CDR3 sequence is CARSERHSSYGYTF. Here the CDR3 DNA reads TGTGCCAGGAGTGAACGGCACAGCAGCTATGGCTACACCTTC.

Turning to this clonotype: One end of the junction fails to match germline, which may point to a read error. This rearrangement joins TRBV11-1 to TRBJ2-3; 12 bases align to TRBD2. This CDR3 region has 18 residues. Germline CDR1 is SGHAT and CDR2 is FQDESV (reference sequence). As DNA, the CDR3 is TGTCCCAGCAGCTTTGGACTAGCGGGATCAAAAAGCACAGATTCGCAGTATTTT. Translation gives CPSSFGLAGSKSTDSQYF.

Within the sample, this clonotype is large. In DNA form, the CDR3 reads TGTGCCAGCACCCCAGAGGGCGGGGGAAGCTCCTACAATGAGCAGTTCTTC. Its translation: CASTPEGGGSSYNEQFF. The rearrangement joins TRBV11-2 to TRBJ2-1; 7 nucleotides align to TRBD2. The CDR3 consists of 17 residues. The V and J ends lost 7 bases and 0 bases, in that order; junction bases with no gene match: 12. Germline loops: CDR1 SGHAT, CDR2 FQNNGV.

Worth noting for this clonotype: A junction boundary mismatches the germline segment, possibly from a read error. The J gene is TRBJ2-2, the V gene TRBV20-1; D unresolved. CDR1 DFQATT and CDR2 SNEGSKA come from the germline V gene (reference sequence). The CDR3 covers 16 residues. The DNA for the CDR3 is TGTAGTGCCATCCCGATTGGGAATCTTGGCGCCGGGGAGCTGTTTTTT. It codes for CSAIPIGNLGAGELFF.

The rearrangement links TRBV6-5 to TRBJ2-7; D may be TRBD2 (6 bases). The germline CDR1 and CDR2 sequences are MNHEY and SVGAGI. This CDR3 region has 14 residues. Trimming removed 2 bases at V and 12 bases at J, with 20 bases between. The CDR3 DNA sequence: TGTGCCAGCAGTTACAGGAGGGGCGGATACGATCTGTACTTC. Translating it yields CASSYRRGGYDLYF.

This clonotype was recorded only once. One end of the junction does not line up with germline, which may come from a read error. CDR3 coding DNA: TGTGACAGCAGCCTATCTCCGAGTCCCTCCTACCAGGAGTACTTC. It specifies CDSSLSPSPSYQEYF. V gene TRBV11-2 combines with J gene TRBJ2-7; D ambiguous. CDR1 and CDR2 from the germline V gene are SGHAT and FQNNGV. There are 15 residues in the CDR3.

This clonotype was detected only once. A junction end diverges from the germline sequence, so it may reflect a read error. The genes are TRBV6-2 or TRBV6-3 and TRBJ2-7, with TRBD2 as a possible D gene (6 bases). Germline-derived CDR1 and CDR2 are MNHEY and SVGEGT. The CDR3 covers 13 residues. The CDR3 nucleotides are TGTGCCAGCAGTTACCTGGGTCGGAGGGAGCAAGACTTC. Its protein product is CASSYLGRREQDF.

About this clonotype itself: Since a much larger clone is just one base distant, this may be a read error. The chain joins TRBV7-2 to TRBJ1-5; D gene ambiguous. This CDR3 region has 12 residues. Germline V gene data show CDR1 as SGHTA and CDR2 as FQGNSA. CDR3 sequence (DNA): TGTGCCAGCAGACTGGGCAATCAGTCCCAGCATTTT. Residues: CASRLGNQSQHF.

This clonotype was detected many times. The CDR3 region is CATSREPGRTYQETQYF. The CDR3 nucleotides read TGTGCCACCAGCAGAGAGCCTGGACGGACCTACCAAGAGACCCAGTACTTC. V and J are TRBV15 and TRBJ2-5; D is unresolved. Trimming shortened V by 0 bases and J by 0 bases, and 14 bases separated the two germline ends. CDR1 and CDR2 (germline): LNHNV, YYDKDF (reference sequence). The CDR3 consists of 17 residues.

In its sample, this clonotype was seen a few times. The V gene is TRBV4-1, the J gene TRBJ2-5; D call uncertain. The V end was cut by 10 bases, the J end by 1 base, with 22 bases between. The germline V gene encodes CDR1 MGHRA and CDR2 YSYEKL. This CDR3 comprises 16 residues. This CDR3 reads CAISQAMRNGQETQYF. The CDR3 DNA reads as TGCGCCATCAGTCAAGCCATGAGGAACGGCCAAGAGACCCAGTACTTC.

The chain couples TRBV19 to TRBJ2-6; D gene unclear. Trimming left V 7 bases short and J 3 bases short, with 16 bases between. The CDR3 totals 16 residues. CDR1 and CDR2 (germline): LNHDA, SQIVND (reference sequence). CDR3 sequence reads: CASNSKTRYGANVLTF. CDR3 nucleotide sequence: TGTGCCAGTAACTCGAAGACGCGCTATGGGGCCAACGTCCTGACTTTC.

Worth noting for this clonotype: At one boundary the junction diverges from the germline segment, which might be a read error. The gene calls are TRBV11-2 and TRBJ2-1; D call uncertain. This CDR3 is built from 12 residues. The germline gives CDR1 SGHAT, CDR2 FQNNGV. The CDR3 coding sequence is TGTGCCAGGAACCCCTCCGGATATGAACAGTTCTTC. This codes for CARNPSGYEQFF.

As concerns this clonotype: The conserved phenylalanine or tryptophan normally closing the CDR3 is absent here, so this likely arose from a read error. The DNA is omitted, as the CDR3 cannot be located on it reliably, and the CDR3 follows TCRdb's listing. The chain couples TRBV29-1 to TRBJ2-2; no DNA check was done on the table's D call, TRBD1. The CDR3 extends over 14 residues, inclusive of both ends. Per germline, CDR1 SQVTM and CDR2 ANQGSEA. This CDR3 is CSGRDRTNTGELYI.